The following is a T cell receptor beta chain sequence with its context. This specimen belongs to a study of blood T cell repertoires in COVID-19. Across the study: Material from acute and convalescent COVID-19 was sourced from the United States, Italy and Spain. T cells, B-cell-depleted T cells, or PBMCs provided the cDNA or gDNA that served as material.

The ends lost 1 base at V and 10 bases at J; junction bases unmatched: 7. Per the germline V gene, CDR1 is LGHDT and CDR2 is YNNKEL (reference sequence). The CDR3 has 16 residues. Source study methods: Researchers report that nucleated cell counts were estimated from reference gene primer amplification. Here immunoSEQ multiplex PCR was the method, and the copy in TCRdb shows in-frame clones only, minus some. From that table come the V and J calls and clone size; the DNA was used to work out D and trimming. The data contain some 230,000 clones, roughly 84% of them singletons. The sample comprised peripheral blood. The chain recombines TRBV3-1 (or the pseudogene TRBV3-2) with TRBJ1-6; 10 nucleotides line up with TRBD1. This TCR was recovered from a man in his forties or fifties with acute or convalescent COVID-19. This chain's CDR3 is CASSQVGTGVLSPLHF. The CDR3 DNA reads TGTGCCAGCAGCCAAGTCGGGACAGGGGTGTTGTCACCCCTCCACTTT.